Detailed here is one T cell receptor beta chain. Its antigen is unidentified. Amplification used 60 Vbeta primers and 13 Jbeta primers. This table comes from immunoSEQ multiplex PCR, and its TCRdb copy is limited to in-frame clones, with some not included. In the table there are 90,000 or so clones, roughly 75% of which are singletons. The record originates from a study of cytomegalovirus exposure and HLA in healthy donors. Whole-study findings and limits: Presence/absence analyses assumed roughly uniform sequencing depth across donors, which may not hold. A later analysis found TCR association rates differed by HLA locus, highest for DRB1 and lowest for HLA-C. Further analysis was carried out later, and it showed several of the most significant clusters appearing linked to common viral pathogens. Cytomegalovirus status was reportedly diagnosed by the classifier with high sensitivity and specificity.

Trimming shortened V by 9 bases and J by 4 bases, and 21 bases separated the two germline ends. Germline V gene lookup returns CDR1 SGHAT and CDR2 FQDESV (reference sequence). CDR3 length equals 16 residues. Sample: PBMCs. This receptor was taken from a man aged 60-69 years in good health and CMV-seronegative. The rearrangement links TRBV11-1 to TRBJ2-2, with D possibly TRBD2 on 7 matching bases. CDR3 amino acids: CASGGGAIQSTGELFF. The CDR3 DNA reads TGTGCCAGTGGGGGGGGCGCTATCCAATCCACCGGGGAGCTGTTTTTT.